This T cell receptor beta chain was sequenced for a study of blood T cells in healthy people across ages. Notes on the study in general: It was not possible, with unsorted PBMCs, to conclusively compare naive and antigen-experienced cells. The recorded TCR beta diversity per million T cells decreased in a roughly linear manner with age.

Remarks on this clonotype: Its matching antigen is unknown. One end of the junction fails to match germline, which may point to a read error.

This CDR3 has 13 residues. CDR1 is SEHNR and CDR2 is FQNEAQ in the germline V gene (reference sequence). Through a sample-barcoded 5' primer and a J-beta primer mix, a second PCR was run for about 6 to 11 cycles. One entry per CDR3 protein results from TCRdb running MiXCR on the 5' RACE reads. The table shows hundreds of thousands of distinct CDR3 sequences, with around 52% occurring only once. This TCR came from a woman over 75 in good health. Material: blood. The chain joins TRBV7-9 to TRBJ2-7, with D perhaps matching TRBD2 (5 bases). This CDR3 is CASSPLPDYGQYF. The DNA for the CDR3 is TGTGCCAGCAGCCCATTGCCCGACTACGGGCAGTACTTC. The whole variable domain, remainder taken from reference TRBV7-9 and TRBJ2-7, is DTGVSQNPRHKITKRGQNVTFRCDPISEHNRLYWYRQTLGQGPEFLTYFQNEAQLEKSRLLSDRFSAERPKGSFSTLEIQRTEQGDSAMYLCASSPLPDYGQYFGPGTRLTVT.